This T cell receptor (beta chain) was sequenced in a study of blood T cell repertoires in COVID-19. Across the study: Samples representing acute and convalescent COVID-19 were sourced from the United States, Italy and Spain.

In the authors' methods: Amplification from reference gene primers served as the basis for estimated nucleated cell counts. Data came from immunoSEQ multiplex PCR; TCRdb stores just in-frame clones and leaves some out. V and J calls and clone size come straight from that table; D and trimming were deduced from the DNA. The sample lists almost 300,000 clones; more than 75% were seen once. CDR1 and CDR2 (germline): SGHNT, YYREEE (reference sequence). Between the trimmed V and J ends, which lost 2 bases and 10 bases, there was a span of 10 bases. This CDR3 is built from 11 residues. The V gene is TRBV5-4, the J gene TRBJ2-7; no definite D call. This clonotype was sampled from a man between 65 and 85 years old with acute or convalescent COVID-19. Input material: peripheral blood. CDR3 sequence: CASSLEAIQYF. The CDR3 nucleotides read TGTGCCAGCAGCTTAGAGGCAATTCAGTACTTC.